This TCR beta chain emerged from a study of cytomegalovirus exposure and HLA in healthy donors. Study-wide results and limits: In vitro checks showed that a few CMV-associated chains really do target CMV antigens. Altogether, 164 TCR beta chains were recorded as cytomegalovirus-associated. Reports showed the classifier diagnosing cytomegalovirus status with high specificity and sensitivity.

Including both end residues, the CDR3 is 16 amino acids long. The V gene's germline CDR1 is MNHEY and CDR2 SMNVEV (reference sequence). About this clone itself: Its antigen is currently unknown. The DNA is left out, because the CDR3 cannot be placed on it with certainty; the CDR3 is given as TCRdb lists it.

Sequencing was performed with immunoSEQ multiplex PCR; in TCRdb, only in-frame clones are kept and a portion is missing. The sample consists of more than 95,000 clones, around 85% of them appearing once. This chain joins TRBV27 and TRBJ2-3; no DNA check was done on the table's D call, TRBD2. The sequenced material came from PBMCs. This clonotype originated in a young man in good health and CMV-seropositive. This CDR3 is CASSSSPSGSTDTQYF.